This T cell receptor (beta chain) is drawn from a study of blood T cell repertoires in COVID-19. At the level of the study: Some COVID-19 samples were acute and others convalescent; all came from the United States, Italy and Spain.

The germline gives CDR1 SQVTM, CDR2 ANQGSEA. The CDR3 is 14 residues long. Trimming took 1 base from V and 6 from J, leaving 14 bases between them. Measured with immunoSEQ multiplex PCR; TCRdb has only the in-frame clones, and not every one. The data contain 150,000 or so clones, 80% of them singletons. The TCR was taken from a man aged 60 to 75 with active or convalescent COVID-19. Specimen: peripheral blood. This chain connects TRBV29-1 to TRBJ2-3; no clear D gene. CDR3: CSVEVLLTGDTQYF. CDR3 DNA sequence: TGCAGCGTTGAAGTTCTCCTCACCGGTGATACGCAGTATTTT.